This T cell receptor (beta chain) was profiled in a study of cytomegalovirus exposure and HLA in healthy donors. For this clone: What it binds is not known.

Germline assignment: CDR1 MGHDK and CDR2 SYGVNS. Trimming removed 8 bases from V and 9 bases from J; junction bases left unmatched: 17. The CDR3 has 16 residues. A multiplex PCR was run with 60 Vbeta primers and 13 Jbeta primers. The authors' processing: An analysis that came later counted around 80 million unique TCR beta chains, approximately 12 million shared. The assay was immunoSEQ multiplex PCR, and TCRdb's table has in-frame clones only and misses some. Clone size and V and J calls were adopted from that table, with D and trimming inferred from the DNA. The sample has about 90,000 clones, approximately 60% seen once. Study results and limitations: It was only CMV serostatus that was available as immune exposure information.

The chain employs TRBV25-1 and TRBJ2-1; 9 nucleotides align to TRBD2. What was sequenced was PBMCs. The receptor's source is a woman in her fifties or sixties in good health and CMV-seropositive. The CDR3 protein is CASGPSGLAFEGEQFF. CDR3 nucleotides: TGTGCCAGCGGCCCCTCGGGACTAGCATTTGAGGGTGAGCAGTTCTTC.